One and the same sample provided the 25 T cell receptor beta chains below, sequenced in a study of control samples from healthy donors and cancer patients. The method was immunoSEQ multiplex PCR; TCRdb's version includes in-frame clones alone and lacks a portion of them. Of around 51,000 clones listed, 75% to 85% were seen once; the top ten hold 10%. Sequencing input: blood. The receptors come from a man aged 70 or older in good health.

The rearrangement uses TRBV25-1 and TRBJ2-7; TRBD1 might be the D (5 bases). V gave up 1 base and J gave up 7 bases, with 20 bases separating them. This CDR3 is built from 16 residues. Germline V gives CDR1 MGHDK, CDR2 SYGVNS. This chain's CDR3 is CASSELGRSSNQEQYF. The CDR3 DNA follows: TGTGCCAGCAGTGAATTGGGGCGGAGCTCCAATCAAGAGCAGTACTTC.

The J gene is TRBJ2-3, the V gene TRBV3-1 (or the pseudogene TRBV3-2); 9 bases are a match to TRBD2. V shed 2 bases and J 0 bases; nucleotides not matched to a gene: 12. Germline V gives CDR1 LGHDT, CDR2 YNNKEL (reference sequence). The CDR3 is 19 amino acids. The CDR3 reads CASSQTVGRGGGSTDTQYF. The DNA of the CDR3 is TGTGCCAGCAGCCAAACCGTCGGGCGGGGGGGCGGTAGCACAGATACGCAGTATTTT.

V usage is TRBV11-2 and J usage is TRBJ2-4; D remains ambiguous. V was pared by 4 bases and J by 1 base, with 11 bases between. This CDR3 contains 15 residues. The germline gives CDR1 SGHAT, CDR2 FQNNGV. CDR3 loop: CASSSLRRAKNIQYF. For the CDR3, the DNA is TGTGCCAGCAGCTCGCTACGCCGGGCCAAAAACATTCAGTACTTC.

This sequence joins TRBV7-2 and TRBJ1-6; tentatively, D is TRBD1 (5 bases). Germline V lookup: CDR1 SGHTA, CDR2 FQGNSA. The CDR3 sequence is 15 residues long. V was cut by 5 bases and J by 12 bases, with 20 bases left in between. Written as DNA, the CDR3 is TGTGCCAGCAGCCCGGACTTCCAGGGTAGCCAACCCCTCCACTTT. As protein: CASSPDFQGSQPLHF.

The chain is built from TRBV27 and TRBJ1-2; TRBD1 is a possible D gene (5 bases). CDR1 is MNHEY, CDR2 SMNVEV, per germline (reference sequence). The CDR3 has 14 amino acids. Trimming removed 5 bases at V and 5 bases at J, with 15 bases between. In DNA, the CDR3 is TGTGCCAGCAGTCGCCGGGGGACGTCGTATGGCTACACCTTC. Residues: CASSRRGTSYGYTF.

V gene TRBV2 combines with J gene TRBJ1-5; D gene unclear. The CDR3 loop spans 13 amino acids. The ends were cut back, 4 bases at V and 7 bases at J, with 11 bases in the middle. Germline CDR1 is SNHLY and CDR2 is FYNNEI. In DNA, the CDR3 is TGTGCCAGCAGTGGTACAAGGGAACAGCCCCAGCATTTT. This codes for CASSGTREQPQHF.

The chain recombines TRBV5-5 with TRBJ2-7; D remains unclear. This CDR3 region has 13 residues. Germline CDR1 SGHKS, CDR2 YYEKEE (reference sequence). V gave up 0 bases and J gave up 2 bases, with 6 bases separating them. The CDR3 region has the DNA TGTGCCAGCAGCTTGGGCTTCACCTACGAGCAGTACTTC. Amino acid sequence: CASSLGFTYEQYF.

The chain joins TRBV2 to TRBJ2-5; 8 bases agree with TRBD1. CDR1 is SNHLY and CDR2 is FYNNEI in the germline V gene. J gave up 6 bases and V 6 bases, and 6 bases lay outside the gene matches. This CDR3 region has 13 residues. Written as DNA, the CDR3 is TGTGCCAGCAGAGCAGGGGGCGGAAAGACCCAGTACTTC. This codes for CASRAGGGKTQYF. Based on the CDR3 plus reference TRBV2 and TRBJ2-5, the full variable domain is EPEVTQTPSHQVTQMGQEVILRCVPISNHLYFYWYRQILGQKVEFLVSFYNNEISEKSEIFDDQFSVERPDGSNFTLKIRSTKLEDSAMYFCASRAGGGKTQYFGPGTRLLVL.

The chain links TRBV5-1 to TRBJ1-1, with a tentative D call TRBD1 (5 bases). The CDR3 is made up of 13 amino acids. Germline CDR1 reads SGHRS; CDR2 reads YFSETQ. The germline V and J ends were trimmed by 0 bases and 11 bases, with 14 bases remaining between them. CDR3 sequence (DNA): TGCGCCAGCAGCTTGGGGGAAGGACCAGGGGCTTTCTTT. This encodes CASSLGEGPGAFF. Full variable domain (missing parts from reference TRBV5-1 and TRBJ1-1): KAGVTQTPRYLIKTRGQQVTLSCSPISGHRSVSWYQQTPGQGLQFLFEYFSETQRNKGNFPGRFSGRQFSNSRSEMNVSTLELGDSALYLCASSLGEGPGAFFGQGTRLTVV.

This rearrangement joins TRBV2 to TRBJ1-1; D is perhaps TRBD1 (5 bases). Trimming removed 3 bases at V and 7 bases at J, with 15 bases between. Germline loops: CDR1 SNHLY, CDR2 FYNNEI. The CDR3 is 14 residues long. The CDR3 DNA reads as TGTGCCAGCAGTGAGTCCGGGGAAGGGGATGAAGCTTTCTTT. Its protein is CASSESGEGDEAFF.

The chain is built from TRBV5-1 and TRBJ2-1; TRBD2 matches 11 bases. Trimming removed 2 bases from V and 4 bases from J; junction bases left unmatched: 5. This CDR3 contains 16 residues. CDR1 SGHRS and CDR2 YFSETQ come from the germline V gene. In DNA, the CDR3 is TGCGCCAGCAGCTTTACTAGCGGGAGCTTTTACAATGAGCAGTTCTTC. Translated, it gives CASSFTSGSFYNEQFF.

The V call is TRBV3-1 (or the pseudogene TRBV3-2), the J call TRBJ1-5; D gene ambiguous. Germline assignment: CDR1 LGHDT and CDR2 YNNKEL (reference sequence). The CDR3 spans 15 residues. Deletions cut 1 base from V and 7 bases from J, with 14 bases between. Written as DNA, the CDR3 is TGTGCCAGCAGCCAAGGTCGGACCCCTCGACAGCCCCAGCATTTT. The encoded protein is CASSQGRTPRQPQHF.

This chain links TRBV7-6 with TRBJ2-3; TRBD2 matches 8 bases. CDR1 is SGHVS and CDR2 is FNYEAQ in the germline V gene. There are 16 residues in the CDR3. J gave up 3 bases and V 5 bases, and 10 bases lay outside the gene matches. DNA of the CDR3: TGTGCCAGCAGCACCTTAGCGGGATCGGTAACAGATACGCAGTATTTT. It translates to CASSTLAGSVTDTQYF.

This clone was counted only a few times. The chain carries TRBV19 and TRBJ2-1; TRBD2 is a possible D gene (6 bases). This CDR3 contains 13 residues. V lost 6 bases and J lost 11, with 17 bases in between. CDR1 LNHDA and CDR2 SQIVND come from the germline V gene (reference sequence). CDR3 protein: CASSPTIGSQQFF. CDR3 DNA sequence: TGTGCCAGTAGCCCGACCATCGGGAGTCAGCAGTTCTTC. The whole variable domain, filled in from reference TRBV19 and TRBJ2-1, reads DGGITQSPKYLFRKEGQNVTLSCEQNLNHDAMYWYRQDPGQGLRLIYYSQIVNDFQKGDIAEGYSVSREKKESFPLTVTSAQKNPTAFYLCASSPTIGSQQFFGPGTRLTVL.

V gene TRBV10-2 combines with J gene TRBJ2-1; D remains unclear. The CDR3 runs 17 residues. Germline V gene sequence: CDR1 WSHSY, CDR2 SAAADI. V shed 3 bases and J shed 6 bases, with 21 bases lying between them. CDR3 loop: CASSDPIRRSTINEQFF. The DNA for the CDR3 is TGCGCCAGCAGTGATCCTATTCGAAGATCGACAATCAATGAGCAGTTCTTC.

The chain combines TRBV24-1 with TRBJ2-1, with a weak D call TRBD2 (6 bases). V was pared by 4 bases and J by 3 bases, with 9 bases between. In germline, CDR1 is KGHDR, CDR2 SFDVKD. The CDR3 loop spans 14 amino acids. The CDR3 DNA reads TGTGCCACCAGTGAGGCGGGAATCTACAATGAGCAGTTCTTC. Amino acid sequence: CATSEAGIYNEQFF.

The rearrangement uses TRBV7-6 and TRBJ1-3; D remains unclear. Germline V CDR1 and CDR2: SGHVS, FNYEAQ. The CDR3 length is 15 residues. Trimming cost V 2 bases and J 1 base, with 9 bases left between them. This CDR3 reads CASSLLTGSGNTIYF. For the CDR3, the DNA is TGTGCCAGCAGCTTATTAACGGGTTCTGGAAACACCATATATTTT.

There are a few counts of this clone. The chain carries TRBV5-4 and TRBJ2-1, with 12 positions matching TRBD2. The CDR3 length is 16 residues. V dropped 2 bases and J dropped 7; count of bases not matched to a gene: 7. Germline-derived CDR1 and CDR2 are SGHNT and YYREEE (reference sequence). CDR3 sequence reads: CASSFFPLAGGNEQFF. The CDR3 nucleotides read TGTGCCAGCAGCTTTTTTCCCCTAGCGGGAGGGAATGAGCAGTTCTTC.

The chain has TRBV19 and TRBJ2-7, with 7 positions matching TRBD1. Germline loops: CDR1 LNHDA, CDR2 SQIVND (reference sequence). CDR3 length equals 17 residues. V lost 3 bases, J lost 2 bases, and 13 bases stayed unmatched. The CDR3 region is CASSIGSTGSFAYEQYF. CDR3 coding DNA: TGTGCCAGTAGTATTGGGTCGACAGGGAGTTTCGCCTACGAGCAGTACTTC. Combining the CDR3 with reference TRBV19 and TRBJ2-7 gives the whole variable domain DGGITQSPKYLFRKEGQNVTLSCEQNLNHDAMYWYRQDPGQGLRLIYYSQIVNDFQKGDIAEGYSVSREKKESFPLTVTSAQKNPTAFYLCASSIGSTGSFAYEQYFGPGTRLTVT.

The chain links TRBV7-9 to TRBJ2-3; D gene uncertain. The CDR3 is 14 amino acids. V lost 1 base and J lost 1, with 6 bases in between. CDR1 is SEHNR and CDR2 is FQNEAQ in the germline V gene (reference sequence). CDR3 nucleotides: TGTGCCAGCAGCTTAGGGGGTCGCACAGATACGCAGTATTTT. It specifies CASSLGGRTDTQYF.

CDR3 in DNA: TGTGCCAGCAGCTTGCACACTGGAGGGAACACTGAAGCTTTCTTT. Translated, it gives CASSLHTGGNTEAFF. The J gene is TRBJ1-1, the V gene TRBV11-3; D gene unclear. V was pared by 3 bases and J by 1 base, with 12 bases between. Germline loops: CDR1 SGHNT, CDR2 YENEEA. The CDR3 sequence is 15 residues long.

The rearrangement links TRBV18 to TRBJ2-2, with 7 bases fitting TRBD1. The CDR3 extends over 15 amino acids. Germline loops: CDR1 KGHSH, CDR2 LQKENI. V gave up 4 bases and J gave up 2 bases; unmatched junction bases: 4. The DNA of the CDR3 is TGTGCCAGCTCACTCGGGACAGTTAACACCGGGGAGCTGTTTTTT. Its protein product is CASSLGTVNTGELFF.

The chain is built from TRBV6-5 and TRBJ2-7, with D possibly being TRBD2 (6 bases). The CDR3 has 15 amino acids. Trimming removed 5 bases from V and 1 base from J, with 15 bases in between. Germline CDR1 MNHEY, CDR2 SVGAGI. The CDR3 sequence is CASSPGTLNSYEQYF. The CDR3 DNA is TGTGCCAGCAGTCCCGGGACTCTTAATTCCTACGAGCAGTACTTC.

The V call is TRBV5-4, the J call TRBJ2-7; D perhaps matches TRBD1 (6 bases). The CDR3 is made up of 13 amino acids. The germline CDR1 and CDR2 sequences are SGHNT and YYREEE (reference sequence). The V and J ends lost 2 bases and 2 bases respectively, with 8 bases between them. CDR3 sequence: CASSFQGTYEQYF. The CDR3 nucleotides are TGTGCCAGCAGCTTTCAGGGGACCTACGAGCAGTACTTC.

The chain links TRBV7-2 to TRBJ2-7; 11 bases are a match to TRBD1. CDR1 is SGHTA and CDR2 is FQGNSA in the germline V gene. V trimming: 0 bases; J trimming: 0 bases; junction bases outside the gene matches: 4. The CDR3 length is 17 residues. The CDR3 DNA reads TGTGCCAGCAGCTTAGCCGGACAGGGGGCGAGCTCCTACGAGCAGTACTTC. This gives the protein CASSLAGQGASSYEQYF. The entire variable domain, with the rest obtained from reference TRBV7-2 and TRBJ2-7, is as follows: GAGVSQSPSNKVTEKGKDVELRCDPISGHTALYWYRQSLGQGLEFLIYFQGNSAPDKSGLPSDRFSAERTGGSVSTLTIQRTQQEDSAVYLCASSLAGQGASSYEQYFGPGTRLTVT.